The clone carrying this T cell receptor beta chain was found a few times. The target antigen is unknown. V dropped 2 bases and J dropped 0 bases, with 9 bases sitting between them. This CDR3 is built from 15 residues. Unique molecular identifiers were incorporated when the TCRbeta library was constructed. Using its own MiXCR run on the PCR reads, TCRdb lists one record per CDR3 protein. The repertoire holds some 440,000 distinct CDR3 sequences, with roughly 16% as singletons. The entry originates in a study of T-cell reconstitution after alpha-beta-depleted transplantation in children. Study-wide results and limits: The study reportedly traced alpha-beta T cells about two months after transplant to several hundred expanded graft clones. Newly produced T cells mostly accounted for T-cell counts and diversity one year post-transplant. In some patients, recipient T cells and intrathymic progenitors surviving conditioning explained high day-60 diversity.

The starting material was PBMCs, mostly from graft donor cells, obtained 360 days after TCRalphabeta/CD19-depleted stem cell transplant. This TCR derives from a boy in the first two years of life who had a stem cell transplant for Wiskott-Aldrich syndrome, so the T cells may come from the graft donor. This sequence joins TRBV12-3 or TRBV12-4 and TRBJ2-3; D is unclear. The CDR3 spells CASSLWAGSTDTQYF. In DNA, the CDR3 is TGTGCCAGCAGTTTATGGGCCGGGAGCACAGATACGCAGTATTTT.